Following are 31 T cell receptor beta chains from one sample sequenced in a study of shared clonotypes between healthy human individuals. Clones were sequenced by immunoSEQ multiplex PCR, and TCRdb holds only the in-frame ones, with some missing. Here the sample spans 400,000 to 600,000 clones, around 96% being singletons. The sample consisted of naive CD4+ T cells sorted from blood. Indicated subset: CD45RA+ positively selected. These TCRs come from a woman aged 30 to 39 in good health.

The chain employs TRBV18 and TRBJ2-4; 9 nucleotides match TRBD1. The CDR3 is 13 amino acids. V lost 3 bases and J lost 6; bases outside the gene matches: 0. Germline loops: CDR1 KGHSH, CDR2 LQKENI. The CDR3 DNA follows: TGTGCCAGCTCACCGGGACAGGGAAACATTCAGTACTTC. Amino acids: CASSPGQGNIQYF. The complete variable domain, with remaining parts taken from reference TRBV18 and TRBJ2-4, reads NAGVMQNPRHLVRRRGQEARLRCSPMKGHSHVYWYRQLPEEGLKFMVYLQKENIIDESGMPKERFSAEFPKEGPSILRIQQVVRGDSAAYFCASSPGQGNIQYFGAGTRLSVL.

J is TRBJ2-7 and V is TRBV5-1; TRBD2 agrees at 7 bases. Looked up from germline, CDR1 is SGHRS and CDR2 is YFSETQ. The CDR3 extends over 16 amino acids. Germline trimming cut 0 bases from V and 0 bases from J; bases unmatched to any gene: 6. The CDR3 spells CASSLGPSGNSYEQYF. CDR3 in DNA: TGCGCCAGCAGCTTGGGGCCTAGCGGCAACTCCTACGAGCAGTACTTC.

The J gene is TRBJ2-5, the V gene TRBV13; D might be TRBD2 (5 bases). Deletions cut 7 bases from V and 1 base from J, with 7 bases between. This CDR3 spans 12 amino acids. Germline V gives CDR1 PRHDT, CDR2 FYEKMQ (reference sequence). CDR3 nucleotides: TGTGCCAGCACCGCGGGCCAAGAGACCCAGTACTTC. It translates to CASTAGQETQYF.

About this clone itself: Different DNA sequences within this sample yield the same CDR3. The genes are TRBV11-3 and TRBJ2-1; TRBD2 matches at 7 bases. This CDR3 is built from 15 residues. J was trimmed by 0 bases and V by 3 bases; bases with no gene match: 2. The V gene's germline CDR1 is SGHNT and CDR2 YENEEA. The chain's CDR3 is CASSLGGSSYNEQFF. CDR3 DNA: TGTGCCAGCAGCTTGGGGGGGAGCTCCTACAATGAGCAGTTCTTC.

The rearrangement uses TRBV7-9 and TRBJ2-7, with TRBD1 matching 8 bases. With 5 bases clipped from V and 2 bases from J, the junction kept 8 bases outside the gene matches. Germline lookup yields CDR1 SEHNR and CDR2 FQNEAQ (reference sequence). There are 15 residues in the CDR3. CDR3 residues: CASSPRGQVAYEQYF. The CDR3 DNA reads as TGTGCCAGCAGCCCAAGGGGACAGGTAGCCTACGAGCAGTACTTC.

The chain recombines TRBV6-1 with TRBJ1-2; D is possibly TRBD1 (5 bases). Germline V gene data show CDR1 as MNHNS and CDR2 as SASEGT. The germline V and J ends were trimmed by 10 bases and 6 bases, with 21 bases remaining between them. There are 14 residues in the CDR3. CDR3 region: CAIRQQDWEDGYTF. DNA for the CDR3: TGTGCCATCCGTCAACAGGACTGGGAAGATGGCTACACCTTC.

CDR3 DNA: TGTGCCAGCAGCGAAACAGGGCTTCGCACTGAAGCTTTCTTT. It yields the protein CASSETGLRTEAFF. The chain uses TRBV28 and TRBJ1-1, with D tentatively TRBD1 (6 bases). Germline assignment: CDR1 MDHEN and CDR2 SYDVKM. V was shortened by 6 bases and J by 4 bases, with 15 bases between the two germline ends. The CDR3 has 14 residues.

The chain combines TRBV18 with TRBJ2-7; D possibly matches TRBD1 or TRBD2 (5 bases each). The ends were cut back, 2 bases at V and 7 bases at J, with 15 bases in the middle. CDR1 is KGHSH, CDR2 LQKENI, per germline. This CDR3 spans 14 amino acids. Here the CDR3 reads CASSPRDGEWEQYF. CDR3 DNA: TGTGCCAGCTCACCAAGGGACGGGGAGTGGGAGCAGTACTTC.

This rearrangement joins TRBV9 to TRBJ1-1, with TRBD1 matching 7 bases. This CDR3 has 15 amino acids. Germline-derived CDR1 and CDR2 are SGDLS and YYNGEE. V shed 0 bases and J 0 bases; nucleotides not matched to a gene: 2. The DNA of the CDR3 is TGTGCCAGCAGCGTAGGGACAGGATTGAACACTGAAGCTTTCTTT. Translated: CASSVGTGLNTEAFF.

The chain recombines TRBV28 with TRBJ1-2; D is unresolved. CDR1 is MDHEN, CDR2 SYDVKM, per germline. The CDR3 sequence is 13 residues long. Deletions cut 5 bases from V and 0 bases from J, with 7 bases between. The CDR3 spells CASSDGPNYGYTF. CDR3 DNA: TGTGCCAGCAGTGACGGACCTAACTATGGCTACACCTTC.

The rearrangement joins TRBV4-2 to TRBJ1-4, with D possibly being TRBD1 (5 bases). This CDR3 has 15 amino acids. V was shortened by 0 bases and J by 7 bases, with 12 bases between the two germline ends. Per the germline V gene, CDR1 is LGHNA and CDR2 is YNFKEQ. CDR3 in DNA: TGTGCCAGCAGCCAAGATCGAAGGGACGTTGAAAAACTGTTTTTT. Translated: CASSQDRRDVEKLFF.

This sequence joins TRBV11-2 and TRBJ2-7; 11 bases map to TRBD2. V trimming: 5 bases; J trimming: 2 bases; junction bases outside the gene matches: 5. The CDR3 sequence is 15 residues long. Germline CDR1 reads SGHAT; CDR2 reads FQNNGV. In nucleotides, the CDR3 is TGTGCCAGCAGCCCCCTTAGCGGGAGGGCCTACGAGCAGTACTTC. Translation gives CASSPLSGRAYEQYF.

The chain links TRBV29-1 to TRBJ2-3; weak D call: TRBD2 (6 bases). The germline V and J ends were trimmed by 4 bases and 2 bases, with 13 bases remaining between them. CDR1 is SQVTM, CDR2 ANQGSEA, per germline. The CDR3 sequence is 14 residues long. Here the CDR3 DNA reads TGCAGCGTTGCGGGACTCCCCTCCACAGATACGCAGTATTTT. It codes for CSVAGLPSTDTQYF.

The chain uses TRBV19 and TRBJ2-7; 10 bases match TRBD1. Germline V gene lookup returns CDR1 LNHDA and CDR2 SQIVND (reference sequence). Trimming took 6 bases from V and 5 from J; bases not matched to a gene: 7. The CDR3 totals 14 residues. The CDR3 coding sequence is TGTGCCAGTAGCCGTGGACAGGGGGTCCACGAGCAGTACTTC. This sequence encodes CASSRGQGVHEQYF.

V and J are TRBV2 and TRBJ1-2, with TRBD1 matching over 8 bases. Germline CDR1 is SNHLY and CDR2 is FYNNEI. V shed 6 bases and J 3 bases; nucleotides not matched to a gene: 6. The CDR3 runs to 14 residues. The CDR3 nucleotides are TGTGCCAGCAGCGTCGGACAGGGCCACTATGGCTACACCTTC. Its translation is CASSVGQGHYGYTF.

The rearrangement links TRBV11-2 to TRBJ2-7; 8 bases are shared with TRBD2. Losses at the gene ends were 1 base for V and 5 bases for J; bases not matched to a gene: 7. Germline values: CDR1 SGHAT, CDR2 FQNNGV. CDR3 length equals 15 residues. CDR3 bases: TGTGCCAGCAGCTTAGCCCCGGGGGGGGACGACGAGCAGTACTTC. Translated: CASSLAPGGDDEQYF.

The chain is built from TRBV5-1 and TRBJ2-7; TRBD2 is a possible D gene (6 bases). Between the trimmed V and J ends, which lost 0 bases and 5 bases, there was a span of 18 bases. Germline V gene lookup returns CDR1 SGHRS and CDR2 YFSETQ. The length of the CDR3 is 16 residues. Written as DNA, the CDR3 is TGCGCCAGCAGCTTGGCGGCGGGACCCCCAAGTGACGAGCAGTACTTC. Translation: CASSLAAGPPSDEQYF.

Regarding this clone: The germline gene is not matched at one end of the junction; a read error may be the cause. This sequence joins TRBV14 and TRBJ2-1, with 9 nucleotides matching TRBD1. The CDR3 is 12 amino acids. The germline V gene encodes CDR1 SGHDN and CDR2 FVKESK. CDR3 region: CASSPRDRVSIF. CDR3 coding DNA: TGTGCCAGCAGCCCCCGGGACAGGGTCTCGATCTTC.

This chain joins TRBV6-5 and TRBJ1-3; 8 bases agree with TRBD1. Germline V lookup: CDR1 MNHEY, CDR2 SVGAGI. V dropped 0 bases and J dropped 6; count of bases not matched to a gene: 4. CDR3 size: 15 residues. The CDR3 coding sequence is TGTGCCAGCAGTTACTCTCCGGACAGGGCAAACACCATATATTTT. Translated, it gives CASSYSPDRANTIYF.

The rearrangement uses TRBV7-9 and TRBJ1-1; perhaps TRBD1 as D (6 bases). The germline CDR1 and CDR2 sequences are SEHNR and FQNEAQ (reference sequence). Trimming left V 5 bases short and J 1 base short, with 11 bases between. The CDR3 length is 14 residues. In DNA form, the CDR3 reads TGTGCCAGCAGCGTACAGGGTGAGAACACTGAAGCTTTCTTT. This gives the protein CASSVQGENTEAFF.

This clone was observed a handful of times. The chain joins TRBV18 to TRBJ2-7; D gene ambiguous. V shed 0 bases and J shed 4 bases, with 10 bases lying between them. The V gene's germline CDR1 is KGHSH and CDR2 LQKENI. The CDR3 loop spans 14 amino acids. In DNA form, the CDR3 reads TGTGCCAGCTCACCACCGATAGGACCGTACGAGCAGTACTTC. Its protein is CASSPPIGPYEQYF. Supplemented by reference TRBV18 and TRBJ2-7, the full variable domain reads NAGVMQNPRHLVRRRGQEARLRCSPMKGHSHVYWYRQLPEEGLKFMVYLQKENIIDESGMPKERFSAEFPKEGPSILRIQQVVRGDSAAYFCASSPPIGPYEQYFGPGTRLTVT.

This chain's CDR3 is CASSQVSTTNEKLFF. The DNA for the CDR3 is TGCGCCAGCAGCCAAGTAAGCACGACTAATGAAAAACTGTTTTTT. The chain couples TRBV4-1 to TRBJ1-4; D is unclear. Per germline, CDR1 MGHRA and CDR2 YSYEKL. V lost 1 base and J lost 2, with 8 bases in between. CDR3 length equals 15 residues.

V is TRBV7-9 and J is TRBJ2-7; TRBD1 aligns across 7 bases. Losses at the gene ends were 4 bases for V and 2 bases for J; bases not matched to a gene: 20. The V gene's germline CDR1 is SEHNR and CDR2 FQNEAQ (reference sequence). The CDR3 loop spans 19 amino acids. CDR3 sequence: CASSSKYPDRTDNAYEQYF. The CDR3 DNA follows: TGTGCCAGCAGCTCTAAATACCCGGACAGGACCGATAATGCCTACGAGCAGTACTTC.

The CDR3, as DNA: TGTGCCAGCAGCTTGAAGGTAGCGGGAGCTTACACCGGGGAGCTGTTTTTT. Translated: CASSLKVAGAYTGELFF. The V gene is TRBV11-2, the J gene TRBJ2-2; TRBD2 agrees at 9 bases. V lost 3 bases to trimming and J lost 3 bases; unmatched junction nucleotides: 8. CDR1 and CDR2 (germline): SGHAT, FQNNGV. There are 17 residues in the CDR3.

The chain carries TRBV19 and TRBJ1-5; unclear D gene. Germline lookup yields CDR1 LNHDA and CDR2 SQIVND (reference sequence). CDR3 length equals 19 residues. Trimming cost V 2 bases and J 2 bases, with 22 bases left between them. CDR3 amino acids: CASSINTHSRDGGNQPQHF. In DNA, the CDR3 is TGTGCCAGTAGTATAAACACACACTCGAGGGATGGCGGCAATCAGCCCCAGCATTTT.

The chain carries TRBV27 and TRBJ1-5; perhaps TRBD1 as D (5 bases). Germline assignment: CDR1 MNHEY and CDR2 SMNVEV (reference sequence). CDR3 size: 15 residues. V lost 6 bases to trimming and J lost 1 base, with 13 bases between them. The CDR3 DNA follows: TGTGCCAGCAGCCCCCTCGGGGCCAGCAATCAGCCCCAGCATTTT. Residues: CASSPLGASNQPQHF.

The rearrangement uses TRBV5-6 and TRBJ2-6; no definite D call. V dropped 3 bases and J dropped 4 bases, with 14 bases sitting between them. The CDR3 consists of 16 residues. CDR1 is SGHDT, CDR2 YYEEEE, per germline. The CDR3 DNA reads TGTGCCAGCAGCTCCTACCCCTTTGTGGGGGCCAACGTCCTGACTTTC. It yields the protein CASSSYPFVGANVLTF.

This chain uses TRBV28 with TRBJ2-7; D gene unclear. The CDR3 spans 14 residues. The germline CDR1 and CDR2 sequences are MDHEN and SYDVKM. Trimming cost V 2 bases and J 2 bases, with 10 bases left between them. CDR3 amino acids: CASSLRRPPYEQYF. In DNA, the CDR3 is TGTGCCAGCAGTTTAAGGCGACCCCCCTACGAGCAGTACTTC.

This chain joins TRBV27 and TRBJ2-7, with a tentative D call TRBD1 (5 bases). CDR1 is MNHEY, CDR2 SMNVEV, per germline (reference sequence). V lost 5 bases and J 2 bases, leaving 16 bases between the germline ends. The CDR3 covers 15 residues. This CDR3 reads CASSPSGRVPYEQYF. Here the CDR3 DNA reads TGTGCCAGCAGTCCTTCGGGCAGGGTACCCTACGAGCAGTACTTC.

The rearrangement uses TRBV9 and TRBJ2-1; 13 bases line up with TRBD2. CDR3 length: 15 residues. V gave up 3 bases and J gave up 7 bases; unmatched junction bases: 4. The germline CDR1 and CDR2 sequences are SGDLS and YYNGEE. CDR3: CASSAPGLAGNEQFF. CDR3 bases: TGTGCCAGCAGCGCCCCGGGACTAGCGGGGAATGAGCAGTTCTTC.

V is TRBV5-4 and J is TRBJ1-2; no definite D call. This CDR3 has 14 residues. In germline, CDR1 is SGHNT, CDR2 YYREEE (reference sequence). Trimming cost V 5 bases and J 4 bases, with 15 bases left between them. CDR3 sequence: CASRGSGSVYGYTF. The CDR3 DNA reads TGTGCCAGCAGGGGGAGCGGGTCGGTCTATGGCTACACCTTC.